The clone carrying this TCR beta chain was picked up a small number of times. Patients aged 18 to 65 had newly diagnosed hyperthyroidism that had lasted under 2 months. Researchers barred patients who had uncontrolled infection, other autoimmune disease, pregnancy or lactation. TCR beta CDR3 regions were amplified from RNA. First-round RT-PCR of the TCR CDR3 relied on the HTBI primer set. MiXCR was run by TCRdb on the multiplex PCR reads, yielding one entry per CDR3 protein. The sample contains under 350,000 distinct CDR3 sequences, less than 30% of which appear only once. CDR3 length: 15 amino acids. V shed 3 bases and J shed 5 bases, with 17 bases lying between them. Per germline, CDR1 SGHRS and CDR2 YFSETQ. This entry belongs to a study of T cells in Graves' hyperthyroidism and ophthalmopathy.

The sample taken for sequencing was blood. The chain employs TRBV5-1 and TRBJ2-5; no definite D call. The TCR sequence derives from a man aged 40-49 years with Graves' hyperthyroidism that later progressed to Graves' ophthalmopathy. DNA for the CDR3: TGCGCCAGCAGCTCCCCGGGCAGTCTGGGGGAGACCCAGTACTTC. Protein: CASSSPGSLGETQYF.